The clone carrying this T cell receptor beta chain was seen at least ten times. From germline, CDR1 is SQVTM and CDR2 ANQGSEA. V lost 4 bases and J 5 bases, leaving 12 bases between the germline ends. The CDR3 covers 12 residues. Amplification yielded TCR beta CDR3 regions, with RNA transcripts as the source. When the TCR CDR3 underwent first-round RT-PCR, the HTBI primer set was used. TCRdb independently ran MiXCR on the multiplex PCR reads; one entry per CDR3 protein. The sample carries more than 350,000 distinct CDR3 sequences, more than 14% recorded once. Ophthalmopathy cases scored 3 or more on the Clinical Activity Score and 4 or more on NOSPECS grade, with duration below 3 months. Clinical symptoms, serum thyroxine and TRAb, thyroid ultrasound and orbital computed tomography together formed the diagnostic basis. PBMCs were derived from around 10 ml fresh peripheral blood. The sample belongs to a study of T cells in Graves' hyperthyroidism and ophthalmopathy. On the study more broadly: Peripheral blood sampling occurred at initial diagnosis, before any treatment.

This clonotype was sampled from a woman aged 25 to 39 with Graves' ophthalmopathy. The V and J genes are TRBV29-1 and TRBJ2-7; possibly TRBD1 for D (6 bases). Sequenced sample: blood. The CDR3 is CSVATGLDEQYF. The CDR3 DNA follows: TGCAGCGTTGCTACAGGGCTCGACGAGCAGTACTTC.